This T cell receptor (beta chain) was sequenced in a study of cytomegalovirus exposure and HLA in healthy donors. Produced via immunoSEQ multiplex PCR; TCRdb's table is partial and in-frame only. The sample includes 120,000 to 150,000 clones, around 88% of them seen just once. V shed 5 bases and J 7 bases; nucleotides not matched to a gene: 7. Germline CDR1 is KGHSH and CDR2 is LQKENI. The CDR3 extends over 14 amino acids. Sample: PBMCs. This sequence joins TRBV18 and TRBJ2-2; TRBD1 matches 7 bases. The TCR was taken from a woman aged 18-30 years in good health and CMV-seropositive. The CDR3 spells CASSGDRGNGELFF. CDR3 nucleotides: TGTGCCAGCTCAGGGGACAGAGGCAACGGGGAGCTGTTTTTT.